This record looks at one T cell receptor (beta chain) sequence and its context. This specimen comes from a study of CD8+CD57+ T cells in acquired aplastic anemia. About the research overall: An average of about 3.4 ug of DNA was obtained from sorted CD4+ and CD8+ cells.

V was clipped by 3 bases and J by 2 bases; unmatched bases: 9. Germline V gene sequence: CDR1 SGHNT, CDR2 YYREEE (reference sequence). The CDR3 is 18 residues long. All patients picked for sequencing had shown, by flow cytometry, an expansion of CD8+CD57+ cells. Every patient presented with severe acquired aplastic anemia. Profiles of TCR beta VDJ and CDR3 were generated from a genomic DNA template. TCRdb reprocessed the reads via MiXCR and lists one record per CDR3 protein. Seen here are under 350,000 distinct CDR3 sequences, 45% to 65% observed once, and the top ten hold 1.3%. The source material was sorted CD4+, CD8+, or CD8+CD57+ T cells (not recorded which) from PBMCs. The chain links TRBV5-4 to TRBJ2-7; 15 positions match TRBD2. This TCR derives from a human donor with aplastic anemia. This chain's CDR3 is CASSSGLAGGVRTYEQYF. The DNA for the CDR3 is TGTGCCAGCAGCTCAGGACTAGCGGGGGGGGTGAGGACCTACGAGCAGTACTTC. The complete variable domain, with remaining parts taken from reference TRBV5-4 and TRBJ2-7, reads ETGVTQSPTHLIKTRGQQVTLRCSSQSGHNTVSWYQQALGQGPQFIFQYYREEENGRGNFPPRFSGLQFPNYSSELNVNALELDDSALYLCASSSGLAGGVRTYEQYFGPGTRLTVT.